Listed below are T cell receptor beta chains from one sample, sequenced in a study of cytomegalovirus exposure and HLA in healthy donors. Only in-frame clones appear in the TCRdb table, and some are missing; sequencing was by immunoSEQ multiplex PCR. The data show nearly 110,000 clones, 70% to 75% seen once. The material sequenced was PBMCs. The receptors originated from a female donor in good health and CMV-seronegative. Each CDR3 is given with its conserved first and last residue. A D gene is named only where the DNA matches it firmly. Only part of the rows carry a size: once, few, many, or a class if the clone is expanded.

D gene: -; V gene: TRBV7-9; clone size: -; J gene: TRBJ1-2; CDR3 DNA: TGTGCCAGCAGCCACAGGGCCAACTATGGCTACACCTTC; CDR3 protein: CASSHRANYGYTF
D gene: TRBD1; V gene: TRBV7-2; clone size: -; J gene: TRBJ1-2; CDR3 DNA: TGTGCCAGCGGTTCACAGGGGGTAGATGGCTACACCTTC; CDR3 protein: CASGSQGVDGYTF
D gene: TRBD1; V gene: TRBV28; clone size: once; J gene: TRBJ1-5; CDR3 DNA: TGTGCCAGCCGGCCCCCCGACAGGGAAAGTCAGCCCCAGCATTTT; CDR3 protein: CASRPPDRESQPQHF
D gene: TRBD2; V gene: TRBV9; clone size: -; J gene: TRBJ2-3; CDR3 DNA: TGTGCCAGCAGCGCGACAGGACTAGCGGGACCAGATACGCAGTATTTT; CDR3 protein: CASSATGLAGPDTQYF
D gene: -; V gene: TRBV7-2; clone size: -; J gene: TRBJ1-5; CDR3 DNA: TGTGCCAGCAGCTTAGGCCCAGGGGCCAGCAATCAGCCCCAGCATTTT; CDR3 protein: CASSLGPGASNQPQHF
D gene: -; V gene: TRBV7-2; clone size: few; J gene: TRBJ2-5; CDR3 DNA: TGTGCCAGCAGGAAGGAGGTGGGACAAGAGACCCAGTACTTC; CDR3 protein: CASRKEVGQETQYF
D gene: -; V gene: TRBV13; clone size: -; J gene: TRBJ1-1; CDR3 DNA: TGTGCCAGCAGCCCAGGGGCCAATGTCCTTGCTGAAGCTTTCTTT; CDR3 protein: CASSPGANVLAEAFF
D gene: TRBD1; V gene: TRBV7-6; clone size: -; J gene: TRBJ1-3; CDR3 DNA: TGTGCCAGCAGCTTAGCGGGACAGGGGAACTCTGGAAACACCATATATTTT; CDR3 protein: CASSLAGQGNSGNTIYF
D gene: -; V gene: TRBV9; clone size: few; J gene: TRBJ2-1; CDR3 DNA: TGTGCCAGCAGCGTAGGTGGAGGTTACAATGAGCAGTTCTTC; CDR3 protein: CASSVGGGYNEQFF
D gene: TRBD2; V gene: TRBV4-2; clone size: few; J gene: TRBJ2-7; CDR3 DNA: TGTGCCAGCAGCCCCGGACGGGGACTAGCGGGGTACGAGCAGTACTTC; CDR3 protein: CASSPGRGLAGYEQYF
D gene: -; V gene: TRBV29-1; clone size: -; J gene: TRBJ1-1; CDR3 DNA: TGCAGCGTTGTTCGGGCGGGCACTGAAGCTTTCTTT; CDR3 protein: CSVVRAGTEAFF
D gene: -; V gene: TRBV29-1; clone size: -; J gene: TRBJ2-1; CDR3 DNA: TGCAGCGTTGAATGGCTAGCAATAAACTATGAGCAGTTCTTC; CDR3 protein: CSVEWLAINYEQFF
D gene: TRBD1; V gene: TRBV5-4; clone size: -; J gene: TRBJ1-2; CDR3 DNA: TGTGCCAGCAGCTTAACAGGGGCGTACTATGGCTACACCTTC; CDR3 protein: CASSLTGAYYGYTF
D gene: -; V gene: TRBV15; clone size: once; J gene: TRBJ1-5; CDR3 DNA: TGTGCCACCAGCAGCTTAAAGACAGGTAGCAATCAGCCCCAGCATTTT; CDR3 protein: CATSSLKTGSNQPQHF
D gene: -; V gene: TRBV29-1; clone size: -; J gene: TRBJ1-1; CDR3 DNA: TGCAGCGTGGTACCAGGGTCCAGTGAAGCTTTCTTT; CDR3 protein: CSVVPGSSEAFF
D gene: TRBD1; V gene: TRBV29-1; clone size: -; J gene: TRBJ1-2; CDR3 DNA: TGCAGCGGCACCGTCCCGGGACAGGGCGGCTATGGCTACACCTTC; CDR3 protein: CSGTVPGQGGYGYTF
D gene: -; V gene: TRBV28; clone size: -; J gene: TRBJ1-2; CDR3 DNA: TGTGCCAGCAGTAAATTAACGGACTATGGCTACACCTTC; CDR3 protein: CASSKLTDYGYTF
D gene: -; V gene: TRBV27; clone size: -; J gene: TRBJ2-7; CDR3 DNA: TGTGCCAGCAGTTTATCCGGACTCCCCGAGCAGTACTTC; CDR3 protein: CASSLSGLPEQYF
D gene: TRBD2; V gene: TRBV4-2; clone size: once; J gene: TRBJ2-5; CDR3 DNA: TGTGCCAGCAGCCAGATAGCGGGGGTCCAAGAGACCCAGTACTTC; CDR3 protein: CASSQIAGVQETQYF
D gene: TRBD1; V gene: TRBV19; clone size: once; J gene: TRBJ1-1; CDR3 DNA: TGTGCCAGTAAGGTCAACAGGGGCCTGAACACTGAAGCTTTCTTT; CDR3 protein: CASKVNRGLNTEAFF
D gene: -; V gene: TRBV5-6; clone size: -; J gene: TRBJ2-7; CDR3 DNA: TGTGCCAGCAGCCCCTTCCAGGGCTACGAGCAGTACTTC; CDR3 protein: CASSPFQGYEQYF
D gene: TRBD2; V gene: TRBV10-2; clone size: once; J gene: TRBJ2-2; CDR3 DNA: TGCGCCAGCAGTGAAACTAGCGGGTACGGGGAGCTGTTTTTT; CDR3 protein: CASSETSGYGELFF
D gene: TRBD2; V gene: TRBV19; clone size: -; J gene: TRBJ2-5; CDR3 DNA: TGTGCCAGTAGTATCGGGGGACTAGCGGGGACCGAGACCCAGTACTTC; CDR3 protein: CASSIGGLAGTETQYF
D gene: -; V gene: TRBV30; clone size: -; J gene: TRBJ2-7; CDR3 DNA: TGTGCCTGGGACAGGGGAGGGTCCTACGAGCAGTACTTC; CDR3 protein: CAWDRGGSYEQYF
D gene: TRBD1; V gene: TRBV5-6; clone size: -; J gene: TRBJ1-2; CDR3 DNA: TGTGCCAGCAGCTTGCCAGGGGGCCCCGGGGGCTACACCTTC; CDR3 protein: CASSLPGGPGGYTF
D gene: TRBD2; V gene: TRBV7-9; clone size: -; J gene: TRBJ2-7; CDR3 DNA: TGTGCCAGCAGCCCCACTAGCGGCTCCTACGAGCAGTACTTC; CDR3 protein: CASSPTSGSYEQYF
D gene: -; V gene: TRBV7-2; clone size: few; J gene: TRBJ1-2; CDR3 DNA: TGTGCCAGCAGCTTTTCGTCAAGTCCCTCGGGGGGCTACACCTTC; CDR3 protein: CASSFSSSPSGGYTF
D gene: TRBD2; V gene: TRBV11-3; clone size: -; J gene: TRBJ2-1; CDR3 DNA: TGTGCCAGCAGCCCGGGAGGGGGGAGGAATGAGCAGTTCTTC; CDR3 protein: CASSPGGGRNEQFF